A selection of T cell receptor beta chains follows, all from one sample in a study of graft-versus-host responses after intestinal transplantation. Measured with immunoSEQ multiplex PCR; TCRdb has only the in-frame clones, and not every one. The profile shows 80,000 or so clones, around 93% of them singletons. The sample consisted of PBMCs, taken 98 days after intestinal transplantation. The receptors derive from a human patient who received an intestinal transplant, so some T cells may come from the graft donor. Each CDR3 is given without its conserved first and last residue. Fields, in order: J gene, V gene, CDR3 length, CDR3 protein.

>TRBJ2-2|TRBV27|13
ASSLAGTPTGELF
>TRBJ2-6|TRBV9|16
ASSVFGGLQSGANVLT
>TRBJ1-2|TRBV10-1|9
ASAWVYGYT
>TRBJ1-1|TRBV27|11
ASSLKGHTEAF
>TRBJ2-3|TRBV2|13
ASRATSLHTDTQY
>TRBJ2-5|TRBV18|10
ASSPPEETQY
>TRBJ2-7|TRBV5-6|10
ASSLWGTEQY
>TRBJ2-1|TRBV6-1|13
ASSEGTSGYNEQF
>TRBJ2-5|TRBV29-1|15
SVEGTSDFSYQETQY
>TRBJ1-1|TRBV18|12
ASSLIQGGGEAF
>TRBJ2-3|TRBV5-1|14
ASSSRLAASTDTQY
>TRBJ1-1|TRBV19|13
ASSLPFRGRGEAF
>TRBJ2-1|TRBV7-3|16
ASSPPLTSGSNYNEQF
>TRBJ1-3|TRBV11-2|17
ASSLTPRVAAYSGNTIY
>TRBJ2-4|TRBV28|16
ASSSLILAGGPKNIQY
>TRBJ1-3|TRBV5-1|13
ASSLDQGSGNTIY
>TRBJ1-2|TRBV7-9|13
ASSAGTGANYGYT
>TRBJ2-7|TRBV27|14
ASSRPTGTGAGEQY
>TRBJ2-1|TRBV11-2|15
ASSLYLTSSHNNEQF
>TRBJ2-5|TRBV6-1|14
ASSGRTWGGQETQY
>TRBJ2-1|TRBV27|13
ASSTTGYRSNEQF
>TRBJ2-5|TRBV28|12
ASSSVGTGVTQY
>TRBJ1-5|TRBV28|10
ASRFGGQPQH
>TRBJ1-2|TRBV5-4|12
ASSLTQGADGYT
>TRBJ1-2|TRBV12-5|15
ASGSVDRGLPNYGYT
>TRBJ1-5|TRBV9|15
ASSVGGRTGGSQPQH
>TRBJ1-2|TRBV28|11
ASSSPVNYGYT
>TRBJ2-5|TRBV6-1|11
ASSEAGSLAQY
>TRBJ2-5|TRBV9|13
ASSVGAGYQETQY
>TRBJ1-3|TRBV9|12
ASSVETGGNTIY
>TRBJ2-3|TRBV10-2|12
ASRTSGRDDTQY
>TRBJ1-6|TRBV5-6|13
ASSQVGGTTSPLH
>TRBJ2-3|TRBV7-3|13
ASSLGRFSTDTQY
>TRBJ1-2|TRBV5-1|13
ASSFNQDRVEGYT
>TRBJ2-7|TRBV10-3|15
AISEYALGGSRYEQY
>TRBJ1-6|TRBV4-1|15
ASSQEIGRSYNSPLH
>TRBJ1-3|TRBV5-1|14
ASSLRDGGSGNTIY
>TRBJ2-1|TRBV7-6|15
ASSSVTSGGNYNEQF
>TRBJ1-5|TRBV5-6|12
ASSLRTANQPQH
>TRBJ1-4|TRBV4-1|14
ASSQEGTGANEKLF
>TRBJ2-7|TRBV19|11
ASKRDTSYEQY
>TRBJ2-7|TRBV6-1|12
ASSTYVNPYEQY
>TRBJ1-1|TRBV10-1|14
ASSEDGGGGDTEAF
>TRBJ2-2|TRBV10-3|12
AISGTSGTGELF
>TRBJ2-7|TRBV6-6|13
ASSSGTIDRHEQY
>TRBJ1-1|TRBV9|11
ASSVSGNTEAF
>TRBJ2-7|TRBV9|12
ASSVRGRGLEQY
>TRBJ2-1|TRBV7-9|15
ASSLGGLAGVYAEQF